This TCR beta chain is from a study of OX40 agonist ivuxolimab in advanced cancers. Findings and caveats of the study: Clonal expansion was among the lowest in partial responders at 0.1-3.0 mg/kg, especially CD8+.

V lost 0 bases, J lost 8 bases, and 15 bases lay in between. Germline V CDR1 and CDR2: SGDLS, YYNGEE. The CDR3 consists of 15 residues. Sequencing was performed with immunoSEQ multiplex PCR; in TCRdb, only in-frame clones are kept and a portion is missing. This sample has 70,000 to 90,000 clones, with over 75% found just once. This clone was recorded once. As yet, its antigen is unknown. The chain has TRBV9 and TRBJ1-3; D not certain. The sequence derives from an adult with an advanced solid tumor such as melanoma, head and neck, liver or kidney cancer. The sample in question was CD4+ or CD8+ T cells sorted from blood, obtained in a trial of the OX40 agonist ivuxolimab. CDR3 region: CASSVAGAPFDTIYF. The CDR3 bases are TGTGCCAGCAGCGTAGCTGGTGCCCCCTTTGACACCATATATTTT.